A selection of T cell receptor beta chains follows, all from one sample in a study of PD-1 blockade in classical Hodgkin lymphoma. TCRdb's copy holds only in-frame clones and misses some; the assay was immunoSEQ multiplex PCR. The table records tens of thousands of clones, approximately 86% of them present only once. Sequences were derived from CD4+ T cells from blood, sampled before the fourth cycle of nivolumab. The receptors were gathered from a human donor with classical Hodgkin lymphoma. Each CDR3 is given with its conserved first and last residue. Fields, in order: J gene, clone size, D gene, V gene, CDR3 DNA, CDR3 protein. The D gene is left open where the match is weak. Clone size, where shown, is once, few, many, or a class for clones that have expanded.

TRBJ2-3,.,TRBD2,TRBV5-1,TGCGCCAGCAGCTGGAGCGGGGATGGTGATACGCAGTATTTT,CASSWSGDGDTQYF
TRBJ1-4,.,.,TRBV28,TGTGCCAGCAGCCCGGGGGTTTCTGCAACTAATGAAAAACTGTTTTTT,CASSPGVSATNEKLFF
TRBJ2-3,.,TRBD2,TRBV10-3,TGTGCCTCACGTGGGCTAGCGGGAAGCACAGATACGCAGTATTTT,CASRGLAGSTDTQYF
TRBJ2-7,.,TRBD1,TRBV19,TGTGCCAGTAGAAGGACAGGGTCCTACGAGCAGTACTTC,CASRRTGSYEQYF
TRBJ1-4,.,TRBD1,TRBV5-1,TGCGCCAGCAGCCCAGGGACAGTTACTAATGAAAAACTGTTTTTT,CASSPGTVTNEKLFF
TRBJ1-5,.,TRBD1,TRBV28,TGTGCCAGCCTACGGGACAGGAGAGTTTATAGCAATCAGCCCCAGCATTTT,CASLRDRRVYSNQPQHF
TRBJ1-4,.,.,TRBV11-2,TGTGCCAGCAGCTTAGGAGTTGGGCCGTCTAATGAAAAACTGTTTTTT,CASSLGVGPSNEKLFF
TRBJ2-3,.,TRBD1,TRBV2,TGTGCCAGCAGCGACAGACAGGGGGTCGGTTTTTGGCAGTATTTT,CASSDRQGVGFWQYF
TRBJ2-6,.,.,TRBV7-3,TGTGCCAGCAGCTTAACAGCGGGCCTCTCTGGGGCCAACGTCCTGACTTTC,CASSLTAGLSGANVLTF
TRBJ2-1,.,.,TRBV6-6,TGTGCCAGCTCCCCTGACCCCTCCTACAATGAGCAGTTCTTC,CASSPDPSYNEQFF
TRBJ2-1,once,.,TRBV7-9,TGTGCCAGCAGCTTAAGGGAATACAATGAGCAGTTCTTC,CASSLREYNEQFF
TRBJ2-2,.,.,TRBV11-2,TGTGCCAGCAGCTTAGCCGGGACAACCGGGGAGCTGTTTTTT,CASSLAGTTGELFF
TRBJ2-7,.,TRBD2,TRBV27,TGTGCCAGCAGTTTAGGGCTAGCGGGGGCCTACGAGCAGTACTTC,CASSLGLAGAYEQYF
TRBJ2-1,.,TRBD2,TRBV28,TGTGCCACAAGGACTAGCAATGAGCAGTTCTTC,CATRTSNEQFF
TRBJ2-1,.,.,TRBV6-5,TGTGCCAGCAGTCGACTAGGGACCTCCTACAATGAGCAGTTCTTC,CASSRLGTSYNEQFF
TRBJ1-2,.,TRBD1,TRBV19,TGTGCCAGTAGCGCAGGGCCCGGGACAGGGAGCTATGGCTACACCTTC,CASSAGPGTGSYGYTF